Listed below are T cell receptor beta chains from one sample, sequenced in a study of blood T cell repertoires in COVID-19. Profiling relied on immunoSEQ multiplex PCR, and the TCRdb table lists in-frame clones only, not all of them. Here the sample spans roughly 170,000 clones, under 90% being singletons. Sequencing input: PBMCs or T cells enriched from blood (not recorded which). These receptors originate from a man aged 45 to 65 who had recovered from COVID-19. CDR3s include the opening cysteine and the closing phenylalanine or tryptophan. Each record gives: J gene, clone size, V gene, D gene, CDR3 protein, CDR3 DNA. D genes are given only for firm matches. Clone sizes are given selectively: once, few, many, or a class where the clone is expanded.

j_gene: TRBJ1-5
abundance: once
v_gene: TRBV6-4
d_gene: NA
CDR3aa: CASSEDGGGNQPQHF
CDR3nt: TGTGCCAGCAGTGAGGACGGTGGAGGGAATCAGCCCCAGCATTTT

j_gene: TRBJ2-6
abundance: NA
v_gene: TRBV6-2/TRBV6-3
d_gene: TRBD1
CDR3aa: CASSYNFRDRISGANVLTF
CDR3nt: TGTGCCAGCAGTTACAACTTCCGGGACAGGATCTCTGGGGCCAACGTCCTGACTTTC

j_gene: TRBJ1-6
abundance: once
v_gene: TRBV4-2
d_gene: NA
CDR3aa: CASSQVTDNSPLHF
CDR3nt: TGTGCCAGCAGCCAAGTCACGGATAATTCACCCCTCCACTTT

j_gene: TRBJ2-1
abundance: NA
v_gene: TRBV19
d_gene: TRBD2
CDR3aa: CASSTPGLAGLQFF
CDR3nt: TGTGCCAGTAGTACCCCTGGACTAGCGGGGTTGCAGTTCTTC

j_gene: TRBJ1-2
abundance: NA
v_gene: TRBV27
d_gene: TRBD1
CDR3aa: CASAKGRGFGYGYTF
CDR3nt: TGTGCCAGCGCAAAGGGCAGGGGGTTCGGCTATGGCTACACCTTC

j_gene: TRBJ1-4
abundance: NA
v_gene: TRBV29-1
d_gene: TRBD1
CDR3aa: CSVTGAGEKLFF
CDR3nt: TGCAGCGTTACAGGGGCAGGTGAAAAACTGTTTTTT

j_gene: TRBJ2-5
abundance: few
v_gene: TRBV19
d_gene: NA
CDR3aa: CASSIATVQETQYF
CDR3nt: TGTGCCAGTAGTATCGCAACAGTGCAAGAGACCCAGTACTTC

j_gene: TRBJ1-3
abundance: NA
v_gene: TRBV5-4
d_gene: TRBD1
CDR3aa: CASSLARTGGKGNTIYF
CDR3nt: TGTGCCAGCAGCTTGGCTAGGACAGGGGGAAAAGGAAACACCATATATTTT

j_gene: TRBJ1-5
abundance: NA
v_gene: TRBV28
d_gene: NA
CDR3aa: CASITGMVQPQHF
CDR3nt: TGTGCCAGCATTACGGGGATGGTGCAGCCCCAGCATTTT

j_gene: TRBJ1-5
abundance: NA
v_gene: TRBV21-1
d_gene: NA
CDR3aa: CASSAQTSQPQHF
CDR3nt: TGTGCCAGCAGCGCCCAGACATCCCAGCCCCAGCATTTT

j_gene: TRBJ2-2
abundance: NA
v_gene: TRBV6-5
d_gene: NA
CDR3aa: CASSYLGLELFF
CDR3nt: TGTGCCAGCAGTTATCTGGGGCTGGAGCTGTTTTTT

j_gene: TRBJ1-1
abundance: medium-sized
v_gene: TRBV7-2
d_gene: NA
CDR3aa: CASSLATEGGRAFF
CDR3nt: TGTGCCAGCAGCTTAGCCACGGAGGGAGGTAGGGCTTTCTTT

j_gene: TRBJ2-6
abundance: NA
v_gene: TRBV25-1
d_gene: TRBD1
CDR3aa: CASSERDRPGANVLTF
CDR3nt: TGTGCCAGCAGTGAACGGGACAGGCCTGGGGCCAACGTCCTGACTTTC

j_gene: TRBJ1-4
abundance: NA
v_gene: TRBV4-1
d_gene: NA
CDR3aa: CASSLDPKGEKLFF
CDR3nt: TGCGCCAGCAGCCTGGATCCCAAGGGGGAGAAACTGTTTTTT